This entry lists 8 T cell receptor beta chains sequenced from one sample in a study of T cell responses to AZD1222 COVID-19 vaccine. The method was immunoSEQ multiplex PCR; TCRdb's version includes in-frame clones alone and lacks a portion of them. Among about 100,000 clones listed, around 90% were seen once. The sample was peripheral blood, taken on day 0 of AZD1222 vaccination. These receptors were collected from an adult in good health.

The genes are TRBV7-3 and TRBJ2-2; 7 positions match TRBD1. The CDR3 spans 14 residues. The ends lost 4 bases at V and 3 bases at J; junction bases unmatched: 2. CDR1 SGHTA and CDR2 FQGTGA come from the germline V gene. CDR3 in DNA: TGTGCCAGCAGCTCGGGACAGCACACCGGGGAGCTGTTTTTT. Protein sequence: CASSSGQHTGELFF.

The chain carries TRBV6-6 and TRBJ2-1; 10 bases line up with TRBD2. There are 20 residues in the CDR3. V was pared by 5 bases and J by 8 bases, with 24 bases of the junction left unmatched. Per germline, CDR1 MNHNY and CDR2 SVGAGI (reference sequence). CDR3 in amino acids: CASSLRGGLAGESHPHEQFF. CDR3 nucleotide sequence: TGTGCCAGCAGTCTCCGGGGGGGGCTAGCGGGAGAATCCCATCCACATGAGCAGTTCTTC.

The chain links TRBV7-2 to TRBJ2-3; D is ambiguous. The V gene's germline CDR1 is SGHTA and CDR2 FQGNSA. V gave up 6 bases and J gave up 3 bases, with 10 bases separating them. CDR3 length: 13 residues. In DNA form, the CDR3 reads TGTGCCAGCAGTTCCGGACGGACAGATACGCAGTATTTT. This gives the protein CASSSGRTDTQYF.

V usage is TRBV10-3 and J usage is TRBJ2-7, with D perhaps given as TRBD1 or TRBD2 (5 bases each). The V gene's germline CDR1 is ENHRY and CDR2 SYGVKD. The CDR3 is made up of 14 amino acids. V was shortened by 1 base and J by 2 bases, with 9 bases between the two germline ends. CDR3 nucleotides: TGTGCCATCAGTGAGTGGGACGGTACCTACGAGCAGTACTTC. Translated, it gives CAISEWDGTYEQYF.

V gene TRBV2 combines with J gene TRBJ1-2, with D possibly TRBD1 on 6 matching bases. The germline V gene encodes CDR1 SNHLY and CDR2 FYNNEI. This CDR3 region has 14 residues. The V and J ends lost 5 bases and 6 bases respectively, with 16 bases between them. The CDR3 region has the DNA TGTGCCAGCAGTCCACAGGGAGGTCGGGATGGCTACACCTTC. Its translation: CASSPQGGRDGYTF.

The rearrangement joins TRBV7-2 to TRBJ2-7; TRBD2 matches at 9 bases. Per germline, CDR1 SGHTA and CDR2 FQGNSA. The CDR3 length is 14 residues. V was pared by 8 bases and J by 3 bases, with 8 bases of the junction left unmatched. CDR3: CASGGAGGIYEQYF. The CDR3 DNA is TGTGCCAGCGGCGGAGCGGGAGGCATCTACGAGCAGTACTTC.

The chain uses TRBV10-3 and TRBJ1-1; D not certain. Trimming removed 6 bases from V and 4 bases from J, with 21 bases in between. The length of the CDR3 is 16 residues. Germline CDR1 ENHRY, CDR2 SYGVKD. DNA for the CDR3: TGTGCCATCAGCCCCGGAGCAGTCCCTTTTAGCACTGAAGCTTTCTTT. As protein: CAISPGAVPFSTEAFF.

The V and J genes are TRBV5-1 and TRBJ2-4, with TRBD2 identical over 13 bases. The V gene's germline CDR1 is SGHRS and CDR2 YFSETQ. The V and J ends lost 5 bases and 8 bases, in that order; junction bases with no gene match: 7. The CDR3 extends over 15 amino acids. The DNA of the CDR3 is TGCGCCAGCAGTAGGACTAGCGGGAGTATGCACATTCAGTACTTC. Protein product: CASSRTSGSMHIQYF.